One sample yielded the 3 T cell receptor beta chains listed below, sequenced in a study of cytomegalovirus exposure and HLA in healthy donors. The method was immunoSEQ multiplex PCR; TCRdb's version includes in-frame clones alone and lacks a portion of them. The table records 120,000 or so clones, roughly 86% of them present only once. Sequencing was performed on PBMCs. These receptors all come from a man aged 30 to 39 in good health and CMV-seronegative.

V is TRBV19 and J is TRBJ2-6, with D unclear. Germline V gene data show CDR1 as LNHDA and CDR2 as SQIVND (reference sequence). There are 13 residues in the CDR3. Trimming stripped 7 bases from V and 0 bases from J, with 4 bases between. The CDR3 DNA reads as TGTGCCAGTATCGGCTCTGGGGCCAACGTCCTGACTTTC. The encoded protein is CASIGSGANVLTF.

The CDR3 reads CASSLPGTGVRGNTIYF. The DNA for the CDR3 is TGCGCCAGCAGCTTACCCGGGACAGGGGTTCGTGGAAACACCATATATTTT. The chain couples TRBV5-1 to TRBJ1-3; 10 bases are a match to TRBD1. The CDR3 loop spans 17 amino acids. Unmatched junction bases numbered 8, after V lost 2 bases and J lost 3 bases. CDR1 SGHRS and CDR2 YFSETQ come from the germline V gene.

This clone has only a few counts. The V gene is TRBV18, the J gene TRBJ1-2, with 7 bases matching TRBD1. CDR3 length: 15 residues. CDR1 and CDR2 (germline): KGHSH, LQKENI. The trim removed 0 bases at V and 5 bases at J, leaving 6 bases unmatched. CDR3 region: CASSPPRQGGYGYTF. The CDR3 DNA sequence: TGTGCCAGCTCACCACCGCGTCAGGGGGGATATGGCTACACCTTC.